This TCR beta chain appears in the sequencing data of a study of shared clonotypes between healthy human individuals. In the study overall: The plates for each donor numbered three CD4 naive, three CD4 memory, two CD8 naive and one CD8 memory.

Germline lookup yields CDR1 MGHDK and CDR2 SYGVNS. The ends were cut back, 2 bases at V and 4 bases at J, with 5 bases in the middle. This CDR3 is built from 12 residues. Healthy adults negative for HIV, lacking recent acute infections or vaccinations, served as donors. The method was immunoSEQ multiplex PCR; TCRdb's version includes in-frame clones alone and lacks a portion of them. This sample has 550,000 to 850,000 clones, with 74% found just once. Sequencing used memory CD4+ T cells sorted from blood. As for subset: CD45RA-negative fraction. The receptor was isolated from a woman in her thirties in good health. The rearrangement joins TRBV25-1 to TRBJ1-2; D remains ambiguous. The CDR3 DNA reads as TGTGCCAGCAGTGAAAAGATCTATGGCTACACCTTC. This gives the protein CASSEKIYGYTF.